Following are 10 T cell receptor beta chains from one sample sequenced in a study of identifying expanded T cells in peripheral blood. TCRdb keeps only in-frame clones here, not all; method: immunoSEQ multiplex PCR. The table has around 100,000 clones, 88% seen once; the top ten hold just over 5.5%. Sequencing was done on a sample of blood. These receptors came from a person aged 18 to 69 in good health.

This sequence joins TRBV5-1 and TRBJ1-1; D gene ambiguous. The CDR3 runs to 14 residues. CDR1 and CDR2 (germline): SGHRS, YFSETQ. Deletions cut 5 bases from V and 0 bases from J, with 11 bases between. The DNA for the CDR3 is TGCGCCAGCAGACGAGGAAACTTGAACACTGAAGCTTTCTTT. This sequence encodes CASRRGNLNTEAFF.

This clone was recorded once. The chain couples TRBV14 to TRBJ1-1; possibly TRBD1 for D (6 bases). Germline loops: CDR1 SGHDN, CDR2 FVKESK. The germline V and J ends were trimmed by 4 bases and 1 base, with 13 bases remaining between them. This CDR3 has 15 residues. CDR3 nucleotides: TGTGCCAGCAGCCGACTACAGGGCCCGAACACTGAAGCTTTCTTT. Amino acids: CASSRLQGPNTEAFF.

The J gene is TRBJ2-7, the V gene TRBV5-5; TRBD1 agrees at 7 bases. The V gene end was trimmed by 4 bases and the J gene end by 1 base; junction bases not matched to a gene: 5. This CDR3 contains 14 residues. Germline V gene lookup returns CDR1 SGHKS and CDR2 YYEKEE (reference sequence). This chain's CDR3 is CASSLDRHSYEQYF. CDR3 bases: TGTGCCAGCAGCCTGGACAGGCATTCCTACGAGCAGTACTTC. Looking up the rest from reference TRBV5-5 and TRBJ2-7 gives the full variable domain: DAGVTQSPTHLIKTRGQQVTLRCSPISGHKSVSWYQQVLGQGPQFIFQYYEKEERGRGNFPDRFSARQFPNYSSELNVNALLLGDSALYLCASSLDRHSYEQYFGPGTRLTVT.

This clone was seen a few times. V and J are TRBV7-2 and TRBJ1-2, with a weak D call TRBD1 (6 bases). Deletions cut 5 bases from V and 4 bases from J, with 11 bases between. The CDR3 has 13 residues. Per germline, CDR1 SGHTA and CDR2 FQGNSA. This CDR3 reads CASSNRGSYGYTF. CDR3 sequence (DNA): TGTGCCAGCAGCAATAGGGGGTCCTATGGCTACACCTTC.

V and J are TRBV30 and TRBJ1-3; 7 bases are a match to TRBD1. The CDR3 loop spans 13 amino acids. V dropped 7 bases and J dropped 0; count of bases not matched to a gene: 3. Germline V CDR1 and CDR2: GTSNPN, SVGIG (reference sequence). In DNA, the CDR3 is TGTGCCTACGCAGGGGGCTCTGGAAACACCATATATTTT. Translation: CAYAGGSGNTIYF.

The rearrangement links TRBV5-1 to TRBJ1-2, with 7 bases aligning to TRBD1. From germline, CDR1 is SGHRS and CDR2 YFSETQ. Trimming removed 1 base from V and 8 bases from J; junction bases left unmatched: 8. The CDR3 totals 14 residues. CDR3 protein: CASSLSDRVHGYTF. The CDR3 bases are TGCGCCAGCAGCTTGTCAGACAGGGTTCACGGCTACACCTTC.

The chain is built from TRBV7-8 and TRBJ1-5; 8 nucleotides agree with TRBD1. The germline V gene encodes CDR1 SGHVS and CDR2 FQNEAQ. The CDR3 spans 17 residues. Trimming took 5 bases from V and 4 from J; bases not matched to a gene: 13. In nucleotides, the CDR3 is TGTGCCAGCAGCCAAGACAGGGGAGGAGAGAGGAATCAGCCCCAGCATTTT. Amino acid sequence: CASSQDRGGERNQPQHF.

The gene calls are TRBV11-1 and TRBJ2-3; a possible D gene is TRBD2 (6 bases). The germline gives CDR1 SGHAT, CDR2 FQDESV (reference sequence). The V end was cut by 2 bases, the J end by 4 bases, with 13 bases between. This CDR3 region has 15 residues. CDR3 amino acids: CASSLSVGGSDTQYF. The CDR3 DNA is TGTGCCAGCAGCTTAAGCGTGGGGGGATCAGATACGCAGTATTTT. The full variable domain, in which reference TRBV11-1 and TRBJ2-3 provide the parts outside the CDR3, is EAEVAQSPRYKITEKSQAVAFWCDPISGHATLYWYRQILGQGPELLVQFQDESVVDDSQLPKDRFSAERLKGVDSTLKIQPAELGDSAMYLCASSLSVGGSDTQYFGPGTRLTVL.

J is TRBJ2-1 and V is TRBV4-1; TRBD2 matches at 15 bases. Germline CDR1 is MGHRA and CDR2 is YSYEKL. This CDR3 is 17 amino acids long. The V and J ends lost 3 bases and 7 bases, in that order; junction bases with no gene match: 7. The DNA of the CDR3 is TGCGCCAGCAGCCACGGACTAGCGGGAGGGCCACGGAATGAGCAGTTCTTC. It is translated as CASSHGLAGGPRNEQFF.

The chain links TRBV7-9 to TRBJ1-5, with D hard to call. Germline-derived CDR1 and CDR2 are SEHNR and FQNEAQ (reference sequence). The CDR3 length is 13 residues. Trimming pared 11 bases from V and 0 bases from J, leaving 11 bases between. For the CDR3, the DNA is TGTGCCGGAAACAGTGGTAGCAATCAGCCCCAGCATTTT. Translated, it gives CAGNSGSNQPQHF.